A selection of T cell receptor beta chains follows, all from one sample in a study of healthy donors' naive CD4 and CD8 T cells. TCRdb itself ran the reads through MiXCR, one entry per CDR3 protein. This sample carries 200,000 or so distinct CDR3 sequences, nearly 75% of them seen once, and the ten largest clones take about 2.1%. Material: naive CD4+ and CD8+ T cells sorted from blood, pooled from several donors. Every receptor here comes from a pool of human donors in good health; the sample pools cells from several healthy donors. CDR3s include the opening cysteine and the closing phenylalanine or tryptophan. D genes are given only for firm matches. The listing skips clone size in some rows; elsewhere it reads once, few, many or a size class.

TRBV19,.,.,TRBJ2-1,CASSALPGGNEQFF,TGTGCCAGTAGCGCCCTCCCAGGGGGGAATGAGCAGTTCTTC
TRBV27,few,.,TRBJ2-1,CASQVGDTSYNEQFF,TGTGCCAGCCAGGTTGGGGACACCTCCTACAATGAGCAGTTCTTC
TRBV29-1,.,.,TRBJ2-2,CSVAGRQGRTGELFF,TGCAGCGTTGCGGGGAGGCAGGGTAGAACCGGGGAGCTGTTTTTT
TRBV29-1,.,TRBD2,TRBJ2-3,CSVAGRATDTQYF,TGCAGCGTTGCCGGGAGGGCCACAGATACGCAGTATTTT
TRBV7-9,.,TRBD1,TRBJ2-7,CASSLGSRDRGYEQYF,TGTGCCAGCAGCTTAGGTTCGCGTGACAGGGGGTACGAGCAGTACTTC
TRBV6-5,.,.,TRBJ2-7,CASSYSLGGSSYEQYF,TGTGCCAGCAGTTACTCCTTAGGGGGAAGCTCCTACGAGCAGTACTTC
TRBV6-5,.,.,TRBJ2-7,CASTDLSSYEQYF,TGTGCCAGCACTGACCTTAGCTCCTACGAGCAGTACTTC
TRBV21-1,.,.,TRBJ2-2,CASSAGELFF,TGTGCCAGCAGCGCCGGGGAGCTGTTTTTT
TRBV24-1,.,.,TRBJ2-3,CATSDLRLGTDTQYF,TGTGCCACCAGTGATTTGAGATTGGGCACAGATACGCAGTATTTT
TRBV6-6,.,TRBD1,TRBJ2-7,CASSAFGTGGYEQYF,TGTGCCAGCAGTGCCTTCGGGACAGGGGGCTACGAGCAGTACTTC
TRBV15,.,.,TRBJ2-7,CATSHLLTPYEQYF,TGTGCCACCAGCCACCTCCTAACCCCCTACGAGCAGTACTTC
TRBV11-2,few,TRBD2,TRBJ2-1,CASSLLLAGGVDNEQFF,TGTGCCAGCAGCTTACTTTTAGCGGGAGGGGTGGACAATGAGCAGTTCTTC
TRBV21-1,.,.,TRBJ1-1,CASSRQGAEAFF,TGTGCCAGCAGCAGACAGGGGGCGGAAGCTTTCTTT
TRBV11-2,.,.,TRBJ2-1,CASSYGFGYNEQFF,TGTGCCAGCAGCTATGGGTTTGGATACAATGAGCAGTTCTTC
TRBV20-1,.,TRBD2,TRBJ2-1,CSARLAGGGSYNEQFF,TGCAGTGCTAGGCTAGCGGGAGGAGGATCCTACAATGAGCAGTTCTTC
TRBV6-2/TRBV6-3,.,.,TRBJ2-1,CASSATAYNEQFF,TGTGCCAGCAGTGCGACTGCCTACAATGAGCAGTTCTTC
TRBV11-2,few,TRBD1,TRBJ2-1,CASSRGQGNEQFF,TGTGCCAGCAGCCGCGGACAGGGTAATGAGCAGTTCTTC
TRBV27,few,.,TRBJ1-1,CASSFLVGTEAFF,TGTGCCAGCAGTTTCCTAGTGGGGACTGAAGCTTTCTTT
TRBV6-5,once,.,TRBJ2-1,CASTGQSYNEQFF,TGCGCCAGCACCGGACAGTCCTACAATGAGCAGTTCTTC
TRBV28,.,TRBD1,TRBJ2-1,CASSSGTATYNEQFF,TGTGCCAGCAGTTCCGGGACAGCTACCTACAATGAGCAGTTCTTC
TRBV24-1,.,.,TRBJ2-1,CATSEGQGGNEQFF,TGTGCCACCAGTGAAGGGCAGGGGGGTAATGAGCAGTTCTTC
TRBV28,.,.,TRBJ2-2,CASSLLDETHFGELFF,TGTGCCAGCAGTTTACTTGATGAGACCCACTTCGGGGAGCTGTTTTTT
TRBV12-3/TRBV12-4,.,.,TRBJ2-7,CASSSQGLTDTYEQYF,TGTGCCAGCAGTTCCCAGGGTCTGACAGATACCTACGAGCAGTACTTC
TRBV11-2,few,.,TRBJ2-7,CASSRPSSYEQYF,TGTGCCAGCAGCCGCCCGAGCTCCTACGAGCAGTACTTC
TRBV30,.,.,TRBJ2-5,CAWSKRGLAEGETQYF,TGTGCCTGGAGTAAAAGGGGGCTAGCGGAGGGGGAGACCCAGTACTTC
TRBV29-1,.,.,TRBJ2-7,CSVKTGSYERYF,TGCAGCGTTAAAACAGGCTCCTACGAGCGGTACTTC
TRBV11-2,.,.,TRBJ2-2,CASSSAGTTGELFF,TGTGCCAGCAGCTCGGCGGGTACCACCGGGGAGCTGTTTTTT
TRBV2,.,TRBD1,TRBJ2-7,CASSVVWDSSYEQYF,TGTGCCAGCAGTGTTGTCTGGGACAGCTCCTACGAGCAGTACTTC
TRBV5-6,few,.,TRBJ1-1,CASNRQSMNTEAFF,TGTGCCAGCAACCGACAGTCTATGAACACTGAAGCTTTCTTT
TRBV6-5,.,.,TRBJ1-2,CASSLLGSGYTF,TGTGCCAGCAGCCTTCTGGGTAGCGGCTACACCTTC
TRBV2,.,TRBD1,TRBJ2-2,CASSEALQGGPNTGELFF,TGTGCCAGCAGTGAAGCGCTTCAAGGGGGCCCCAACACCGGGGAGCTGTTTTTT
TRBV6-5,.,TRBD1,TRBJ1-1,CASSYSNRGNTEAFF,TGTGCCAGCAGTTACTCGAACAGGGGGAACACTGAAGCTTTCTTT
TRBV29-1,.,.,TRBJ1-2,CSAYREGGYTF,TGCAGCGCCTACAGGGAAGGGGGCTACACCTTC
TRBV11-1,.,.,TRBJ1-1,CASSPHRGRADTEAFF,TGTGCCAGCAGCCCCCACCGCGGCAGGGCGGACACTGAAGCTTTCTTT
TRBV19,.,TRBD2,TRBJ2-3,CASSIDLAGSTDTQYF,TGTGCCAGTAGTATAGATCTAGCGGGCTCAACAGATACGCAGTATTTT
TRBV19,.,.,TRBJ1-1,CASSISRPTLNTEAFF,TGTGCCAGTAGTATATCTAGACCTACCTTGAACACTGAAGCTTTCTTT
TRBV19,few,.,TRBJ1-2,CASSEQAIYGYTF,TGTGCCAGTAGCGAACAGGCGATCTATGGCTACACCTTC
TRBV5-1,.,.,TRBJ2-7,CASAGGTHYEQYF,TGCGCCAGCGCCGGCGGGACACATTACGAGCAGTACTTC
TRBV18,.,.,TRBJ2-5,CASSPPGNWGETQYF,TGTGCCAGCTCACCACCGGGCAACTGGGGGGAGACCCAGTACTTC
TRBV11-2,.,TRBD2,TRBJ2-1,CASRSGSYNEQFF,TGTGCCAGCAGGAGCGGGAGTTACAATGAGCAGTTCTTC